One T cell receptor (beta chain) is described in this entry. The CDR3 spans 11 residues. CDR1 is MGHDK and CDR2 is SYGVNS in the germline V gene. With 7 bases removed from V and 5 bases from J, the gap between germline ends came to 3 bases. The data are from a study of blood T cell repertoires in COVID-19. Repertoires were generated with immunoSEQ multiplex PCR, while TCRdb's copy carries only in-frame clones and drops some. This sample yields about 250,000 clones, of which 70% to 90% are seen a single time; more than 1.5% belongs to the top ten. This clonotype was sampled from a man in his forties or fifties who had recovered from COVID-19. Sequenced sample: PBMCs or T cells enriched from blood (not recorded which). This sequence joins TRBV25-1 and TRBJ2-6; D uncertain. CDR3 nucleotide sequence: TGTGCCAGCACAAGGGCCAACGTCCTGACTTTC. Protein sequence: CASTRANVLTF.